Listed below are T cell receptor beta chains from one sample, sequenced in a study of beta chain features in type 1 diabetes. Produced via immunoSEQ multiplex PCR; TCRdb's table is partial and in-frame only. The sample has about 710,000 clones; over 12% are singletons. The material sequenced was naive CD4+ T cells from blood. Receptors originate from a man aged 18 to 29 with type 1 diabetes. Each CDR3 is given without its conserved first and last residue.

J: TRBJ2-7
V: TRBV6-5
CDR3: ASTPGQPYEQY

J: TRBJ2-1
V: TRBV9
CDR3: ASSVVGGPYNEQF

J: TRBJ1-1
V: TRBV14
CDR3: ASSHRGTHTEAF

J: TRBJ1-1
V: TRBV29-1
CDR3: SVRKGFDTEAF

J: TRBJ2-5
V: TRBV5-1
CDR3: ASSLAGREQETQY

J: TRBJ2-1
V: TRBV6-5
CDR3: ASSRLAGGYNEQF

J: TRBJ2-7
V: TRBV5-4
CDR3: ASSLAGAGGNEQY

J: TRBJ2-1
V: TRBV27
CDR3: ASSSTVAGGSYNEQF

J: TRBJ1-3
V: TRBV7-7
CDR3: ASSTSSGNTIY

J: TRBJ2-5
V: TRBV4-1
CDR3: ASSQTGTGEETQY

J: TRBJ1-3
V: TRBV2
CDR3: ASRIPGQGVGNTIY

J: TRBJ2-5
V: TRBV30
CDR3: AWSWAGVKETQY

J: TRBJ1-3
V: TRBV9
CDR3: ASSVDPRNTIY

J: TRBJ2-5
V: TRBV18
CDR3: ASSPEQRRETQY

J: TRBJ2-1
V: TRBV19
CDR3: ASSRSRIIAYNEQF

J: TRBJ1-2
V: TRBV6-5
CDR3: ASSFGQGYANYGYT

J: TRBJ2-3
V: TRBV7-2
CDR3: ASSFTDTQY

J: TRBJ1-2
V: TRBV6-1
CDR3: ASQLRDISNYGYT

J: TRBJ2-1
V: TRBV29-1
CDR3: SVGMRLVQGNNEQF

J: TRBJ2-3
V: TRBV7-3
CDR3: ASSLTRSDTQY

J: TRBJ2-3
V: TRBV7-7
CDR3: ASSLSGGSTDTQY

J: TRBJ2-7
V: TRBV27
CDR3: ASSLGEYLEQY

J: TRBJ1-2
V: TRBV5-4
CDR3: ASSFIQVGGYT

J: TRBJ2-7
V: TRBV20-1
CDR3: SVATSYEQY

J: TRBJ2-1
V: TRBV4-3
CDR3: ASSQDLAGGTQWSEQF

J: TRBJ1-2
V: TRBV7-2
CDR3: ASSSIPRADGYT

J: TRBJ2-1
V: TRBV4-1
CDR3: ASSPSGDRTSGRPYNEQF

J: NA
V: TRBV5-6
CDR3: ASSLEQGDEQY

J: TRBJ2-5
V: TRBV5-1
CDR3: ASSWTGSTQETQY

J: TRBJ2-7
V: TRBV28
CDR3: ASSPLPSYEQY

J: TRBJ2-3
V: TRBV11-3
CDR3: ASSPRTSGYGTDTQY

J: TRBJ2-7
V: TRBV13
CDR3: ASSLAGGNTYEQY

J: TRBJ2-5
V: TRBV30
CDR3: AWSSTGGQETQY

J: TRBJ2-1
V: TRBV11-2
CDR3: ASSLDLADSYNEQF

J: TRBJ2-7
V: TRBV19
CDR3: ASSTADTGSYEQY

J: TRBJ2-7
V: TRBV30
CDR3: AWTAGGSYSYEQY

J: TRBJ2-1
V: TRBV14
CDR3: ASSQILTTYNEQF

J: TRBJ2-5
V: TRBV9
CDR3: ASSVVGAGETQY

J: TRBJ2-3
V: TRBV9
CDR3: ASSPSGSLPDTQY

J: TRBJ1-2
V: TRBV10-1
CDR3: ASSRDSYGYT

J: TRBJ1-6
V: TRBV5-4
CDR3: ASSLKGANSPLH

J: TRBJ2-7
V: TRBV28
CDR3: ASKGYYEQY

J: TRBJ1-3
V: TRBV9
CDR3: ASSDTGDSGNTIY

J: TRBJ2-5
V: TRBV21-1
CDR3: ASSKRGQTQY

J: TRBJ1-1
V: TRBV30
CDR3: AWSAGDLTEAF